This T cell receptor (beta chain) was retrieved from a study of T-cell memory formation after mild COVID-19 listed by TCRdb under 2021. Study-wide context: TCR sequence clusters from the two donors were found to be largely donor specific. T-cell clones expanding and contracting after mild COVID-19 in two donors were tracked by longitudinal TCRalpha and TCRbeta repertoire sequencing. Two young, previously healthy adult volunteers, one female and one male, were included in the cohort.

The study at large found these results: The study included only a couple of mild cases, and larger cohorts that include severe cases with pre-infection samples were judged to be necessary. SARS-CoV-2 specificity was not confirmed for the second-wave clones peaking on day 37. Clones that contracted from day 15 to 85 showed balanced CD4/CD8 phenotypes, whereas a second wave of clones that expanded from day 15 to 37 leaned towards CD4+. Contracting CD4+ clones turned up mainly in the CM and EM memory subsets, whereas EMRA was where CD8+ clones were enriched. Some responding clones were detected in pre-infection memory, suggesting pre-existing cross-reactive memory T cells joined the SARS-CoV-2 response.

Ficoll-Paque density gradient centrifugation was the method used to isolate PBMCs. There are many counts of this clonotype. It has no known antigen specificity. The sample holds no much larger clone one base away, and base qualities are not on file. V was cut back by 2 bases and J by 0 bases, leaving a gap of 8 bases between them. The CDR3 spans 14 residues, from the cysteine through the phenylalanine. Only the CDR3 region is kept as DNA, spanning 42 bases read in frame from base 1. The germline V gene specifies SGHRS as CDR1 and YFSETQ as CDR2. The run used an Illumina NovaSeq 6000. TCRalpha and TCRbeta cDNA libraries were built by 5'RACE with constant-segment primers, adding sample barcodes and unique molecular identifiers. RNA was extracted from every sample with Trizol reagent. Amplification of the libraries took two PCR steps, and the second step added a second sample barcode plus Illumina TruSeq adapters. Libraries were sequenced on an Illumina NovaSeq with 2 x 150 bp paired-end reads. For the original study's pipeline: Demultiplexing of reads and collapsing into UMI-guided consensus sequences were performed with migec v1.2.7. Using mixcr v2.1.11, UMI consensuses were aligned to TRA and TRB V and J templates and then assembled into clonotypes. A clonotype was counted as expanded or contracted only when both edgeR and NoisET called the clonotype significant, with the noise models trained on biological replicates. For edgeR calls, the cutoffs were a false discovery rate-adjusted p below 0.01 and a log2 fold-change threshold of 1. As an exploratory analysis of dynamics, PCA with hierarchical clustering was applied to max-normalized trajectories of the 1000 most abundant clonotypes. Separately sequenced CD4+ and CD8+ repertoires were used to assign a CD4 or CD8 phenotype to each responding clone. Using fastp trimming at Q25 and MiXCR clonotype assembly, TCRdb reanalyzed the public sequencing data and kept in-frame beta chains. Identical CDR3 proteins give one entry, which carries the most common genes and DNA. TCRdb, rather than the study authors, made the V and J calls. Across this sample there are about 560,000 distinct CDR3 sequences, with approximately 18% seen only once. More than 10% of the sample belongs to the ten largest clones.

This receptor chain uses TRBV5-1 and TRBJ1-1; the D gene lacks a confident call. The receptor comes from an adult woman who had mild COVID-19 (a few samples of this study predate the infection). The sample titles of this study are shuffled in the database, so cell type and time point are left out; the donor was told from shared clones. The specimen sequenced was PBMCs or a T cell subset sorted from them (not recorded which). The CDR3 reads CASSFGSMNTEAFF. The sequenced DNA: TGCGCCAGCAGCTTTGGCAGCATGAACACTGAAGCTTTCTTT. The CDR3 plus the reference TRBV5-1 and TRBJ1-1 genes for the other parts give the full variable domain: KAGVTQTPRYLIKTRGQQVTLSCSPISGHRSVSWYQQTPGQGLQFLFEYFSETQRNKGNFPGRFSGRQFSNSRSEMNVSTLELGDSALYLCASSFGSMNTEAFFGQGTRLTVV.